This T cell receptor (beta chain) came from a study of cytomegalovirus exposure and HLA in healthy donors. Donors sampled were nominally healthy, though unrecorded immune exposures were likely. This CDR3 region has 12 residues. The germline gives CDR1 SQVTM, CDR2 ANQGSEA. V lost 4 bases to trimming and J lost 1 base, with 7 bases between them. Overall study results and limits: Usually a TCR sequence was rare, but some public TCRs were found in many donors. Productive status was seen about 90% or about 30% of the time for most TCR beta V segments in an earlier analysis.

Amplification used 60 Vbeta primers and 13 Jbeta primers. Original analysis: Roughly 80 million unique TCR beta chains, roughly 11 million of them shared, were counted by a later analysis. Some clones are missing from TCRdb's copy, which holds only in-frame ones; the method was immunoSEQ multiplex PCR. That table gives V, J and clone size, and the DNA gave D and trimming. The sample holds about 190,000 clones, 86% seen once. To note about this clone: What it recognizes is unknown.

This sequence originates from a woman in her twenties or thirties in good health and CMV-seronegative. What was sequenced was PBMCs. This sequence joins TRBV29-1 and TRBJ1-1, with D uncertain. CDR3 in amino acids: CSVVGENTEAFF. CDR3 in DNA: TGCAGCGTTGTCGGGGAGAACACTGAAGCTTTCTTT.